Listed below are T cell receptor beta chains from one sample, sequenced in a study of T cells in Graves' hyperthyroidism and ophthalmopathy. TCRdb re-called the multiplex PCR reads through MiXCR, storing one row per CDR3 protein. The sample has approximately 370,000 distinct CDR3 sequences; approximately 18% are singletons. Sample: blood. The receptors were sampled from a woman aged 25 to 39 with Graves' hyperthyroidism that later progressed to Graves' ophthalmopathy. Each CDR3 is given with its conserved first and last residue. The D gene is left open where the match is weak. Size is omitted from some rows. Given values are once, few, many or a class for expanded clones.

TRBJ1-5,TRBV2,.,many,15,CASSEASRENQPQHF,TGTGCCAGCAGTGAAGCGTCACGGGAAAATCAGCCCCAGCATTTT
TRBJ2-3,TRBV9,.,many,15,CASSVERSSTDTQYF,TGTGCCAGCAGCGTAGAAAGGTCCTCCACAGATACGCAGTATTTT
TRBJ1-1,TRBV5-1,.,.,14,CASSLAGERVEAFF,TGCGCCAGCAGCTTGGCGGGGGAGAGGGTAGAAGCTTTCTTT
TRBJ2-1,TRBV19,TRBD1,few,16,CASSIDPGQAYNEQFF,TGTGCCAGTAGTATAGATCCGGGACAGGCCTACAATGAGCAGTTCTTC
TRBJ1-2,TRBV6-1,TRBD1,many,15,CASSAGQGAFYGYTF,TGTGCCAGCAGTGCAGGGCAGGGGGCATTCTATGGCTACACCTTC
TRBJ2-7,TRBV27,TRBD1,few,14,CASSLPGQGFEQYF,TGTGCCAGCAGTTTACCGGGACAGGGTTTCGAGCAGTACTTC
TRBJ2-2,TRBV4-1,TRBD2,.,18,CASSQERLAGGDTGEPFF,TGCGCCAGCAGCCAAGAAAGGCTAGCGGGGGGTGACACCGGGGAGCCGTTTTTT
TRBJ1-2,TRBV18,.,.,14,CASSPEVSNYGYTF,TGTGCCAGCTCACCAGAGGTGTCTAACTATGGCTACACCTTC
TRBJ1-5,TRBV19,.,few,17,CASKQAVGWYSNQPQHF,TGTGCCAGTAAGCAGGCGGTCGGATGGTATAGCAATCAGCCCCAGCATTTT
TRBJ1-1,TRBV20-1,TRBD1,many,15,CSARGTGISRTEAFF,TGCAGTGCTAGAGGGACAGGGATTAGTAGGACTGAAGCTTTCTTT
TRBJ1-1,TRBV9,.,few,19,CASSVDNTWGGGLRTEAFF,TGTGCCAGCAGCGTCGATAATACATGGGGGGGCGGGCTGCGGACTGAAGCTTTCTTT
TRBJ2-2,TRBV20-1,TRBD1,.,14,CSAEEQGTTGELFF,TGCAGTGCTGAAGAACAGGGGACGACCGGGGAGCTGTTTTTT
TRBJ1-2,TRBV4-1,.,few,16,CASSQEDTFALYGYTF,TGCGCCAGCAGCCAAGAAGACACCTTTGCCCTCTATGGCTACACCTTC
TRBJ2-1,TRBV12-3/TRBV12-4,.,many,15,CASRNIARLNNEQFF,TGTGCCAGCAGAAATATAGCAAGACTGAACAATGAGCAGTTCTTC
TRBJ2-7,TRBV5-6,.,.,13,CASSLTSIHEQYF,TGTGCCAGCAGCCTCACTAGCATTCACGAGCAGTACTTC
TRBJ1-6,TRBV7-9,.,.,14,CASSSGLGRSPLHF,TGTGCCAGCAGCTCGGGACTTGGGCGTTCACCCCTCCACTTT
TRBJ2-7,TRBV28,.,many,15,CASTILGVGTYEQYF,TGTGCCAGCACCATTTTAGGCGTCGGTACCTACGAGCAGTACTTC
TRBJ2-3,TRBV7-8,TRBD2,few,17,CASSLLRSGRGTDTQYF,TGTGCCAGCAGCTTATTACGTAGCGGGAGAGGGACAGATACGCAGTATTTT
TRBJ2-7,TRBV20-1,TRBD2,few,16,CSARDFLAGSSYEQYF,TGCAGTGCTAGAGATTTTCTAGCGGGGTCCTCCTACGAGCAGTACTTC
TRBJ2-5,TRBV28,TRBD2,many,16,CASSLRGRGSQETQYF,TGTGCCAGCAGTTTGCGGGGGAGGGGTTCCCAAGAGACCCAGTACTTC
TRBJ2-2,TRBV27,.,many,16,CASRGVYRENTGELFF,TGTGCCAGCAGAGGGGTTTACCGGGAAAACACCGGGGAGCTGTTTTTT
TRBJ2-3,TRBV20-1,.,.,10,CSAAMDMQYF,TGCAGTGCCGCCATGGATATGCAGTATTTT
TRBJ2-4,TRBV28,.,many,16,CAPRLEGLGPKNIQYF,TGTGCCCCGAGACTTGAGGGCCTCGGTCCCAAAAACATTCAGTACTTC
TRBJ2-1,TRBV11-2,.,.,14,CASSSAGMRNEQCF,TGTGCCAGCAGCTCGGCAGGGATGAGGAATGAGCAGTGCTTC
TRBJ2-1,TRBV7-2,.,many,13,CASSLVGLNEQFF,TGTGCCAGCAGCTTAGTAGGGTTGAATGAGCAGTTCTTC
TRBJ2-1,TRBV28,.,many,11,CASSYWAEQFF,TGTGCCAGCAGTTATTGGGCTGAGCAGTTCTTC